A single sample gave rise to the 25 T cell receptor beta chains below, sequenced in a study of T cells after yellow fever vaccination. TCRdb fed the 5' RACE reads into MiXCR, producing one record per CDR3 protein. Of around 46,000 distinct CDR3 sequences listed, 7.4% are singletons. The input for sequencing was CD8+ T cells sorted from PBMCs, taken roughly 15 days after the first yellow fever vaccination. Receptors originate from a man between 18 and 29 years old who received the YFV17D yellow fever vaccine.

There are many counts of this clonotype. The chain couples TRBV9 to TRBJ1-2, with D uncertain. CDR3 length: 15 residues. Germline values: CDR1 SGDLS, CDR2 YYNGEE. Deletions cut 0 bases from V and 5 bases from J, with 14 bases between. The CDR3 bases are TGTGCCAGCAGCGTAGCGACCCCTGGTAGATATGGCTACACCTTC. This gives the protein CASSVATPGRYGYTF. The variable domain in full, completed from reference TRBV9 and TRBJ1-2, reads DSGVTQTPKHLITATGQRVTLRCSPRSGDLSVYWYQQSLDQGLQFLIQYYNGEERAKGNILERFSAQQFPDLHSELNLSSLELGDSALYFCASSVATPGRYGYTFGSGTRLTVV.

This clonotype was counted ten times or more. The chain is built from TRBV6-2 or TRBV6-3 and TRBJ1-5, with no clear D. The CDR3 totals 15 residues. Trimming stripped 0 bases from V and 5 bases from J, with 11 bases between. The germline V gene has CDR1 MNHEY and CDR2 SVGEGT. The CDR3 region is CASSYSFGYDQPQHF. The DNA of the CDR3 is TGTGCCAGCAGTTACTCTTTTGGGTACGATCAGCCCCAGCATTTT.

The chain joins TRBV7-9 to TRBJ1-1; D is unclear. The CDR3 is made up of 14 amino acids. Trimming shortened V by 5 bases and J by 2 bases, and 12 bases separated the two germline ends. Germline-derived CDR1 and CDR2 are SEHNR and FQNEAQ (reference sequence). CDR3 amino acids: CASSIIRFNTEAFF. The CDR3 coding sequence is TGTGCCAGCAGCATTATTCGCTTTAACACTGAAGCTTTCTTT. Complete variable domain (other parts from reference TRBV7-9 and TRBJ1-1): DTGVSQNPRHKITKRGQNVTFRCDPISEHNRLYWYRQTLGQGPEFLTYFQNEAQLEKSRLLSDRFSAERPKGSFSTLEIQRTEQGDSAMYLCASSIIRFNTEAFFGQGTRLTVV.

As for this clonotype: A read error may be the cause here, since a much bigger clone is one base away. V usage is TRBV29-1 and J usage is TRBJ2-3; D tentatively reads TRBD1 or TRBD2 (5 bases each). V was shortened by 7 bases and J by 6 bases, with 20 bases between the two germline ends. Germline loops: CDR1 SQVTM, CDR2 ANQGSEA. This CDR3 is built from 14 residues. The CDR3 sequence: CSAGTGRWEDTQYF. The CDR3 DNA follows: TGCAGCGCGGGGACGGGCAGGTGGGAGGATACGCAGTATTTT.

This clonotype was detected many times. The CDR3 nucleotides read TGCGCCAGCAGCCAAACAGGCCCCGTGAGCAATCAGCCCCAGCATTTT. As protein: CASSQTGPVSNQPQHF. The rearrangement uses TRBV4-1 and TRBJ1-5; tentatively, D is TRBD1 (5 bases). CDR3 size: 16 residues. Germline V gene lookup returns CDR1 MGHRA and CDR2 YSYEKL. V lost 2 bases and J 1 base, leaving 12 bases between the germline ends.

In its sample, this clonotype was seen a few times. V is TRBV9 and J is TRBJ2-7; D gene ambiguous. The CDR3 loop spans 15 amino acids. CDR1 and CDR2 from the germline V gene are SGDLS and YYNGEE. The V and J ends lost 4 bases and 0 bases respectively, with 14 bases between them. Written as DNA, the CDR3 is TGTGCCAGCAGCTCGCAAAGAAAGAACTCCTACGAGCAGTACGTC. Translated, it gives CASSSQRKNSYEQYV.

This clonotype was counted many times. V is TRBV7-2 and J is TRBJ1-5; D unclear. The CDR3 length is 15 residues. From germline, CDR1 is SGHTA and CDR2 FQGNSA. Deletions cut 1 base from V and 2 bases from J, with 9 bases between. The CDR3, as DNA: TGTGCCAGCAGCTTAGTCGGCGGGGGCAATCAGCCCCAGCATTTT. Amino acids: CASSLVGGGNQPQHF.

This clonotype was counted a few times. The gene calls are TRBV24-1 and TRBJ1-2; D possibly corresponds to TRBD1 (6 bases). The CDR3 spans 16 residues. The V end was cut by 8 bases, the J end by 0 bases, with 18 bases between. Germline CDR1 and CDR2: KGHDR and SFDVKD. The CDR3 region is CATIPQGPTANYGYTF. DNA for the CDR3: TGTGCCACCATACCTCAGGGGCCAACAGCTAACTATGGCTACACCTTC.

Notes on this clonotype: This could be a read error, since a much larger clone is one nucleotide away. This sequence joins TRBV4-2 and TRBJ2-5; TRBD1 matches 8 bases. CDR3 length: 16 amino acids. The germline CDR1 and CDR2 sequences are LGHNA and YNFKEQ. V dropped 0 bases and J dropped 5; count of bases not matched to a gene: 8. CDR3 coding DNA: TGTGCCAGCAGCCAAGATGTGGCAGGGGGCAGGGAGACCCAGTACTTC. It encodes CASSQDVAGGRETQYF.

Many counts were recorded for this clonotype. This chain joins TRBV10-3 and TRBJ2-7; D unclear. Germline V lookup: CDR1 ENHRY, CDR2 SYGVKD. V was clipped by 3 bases and J by 4 bases, with 16 bases between them. The CDR3 is 15 amino acids. The CDR3 DNA sequence: TGTGCCATCAGTGATGCGGCGTGGTTATCGTACGAGCAGTACTTC. This codes for CAISDAAWLSYEQYF.

On this clonotype: This sequence may be a read error, since a much larger clone differs from it by one base. The chain has TRBV10-3 and TRBJ2-5, with D perhaps given as TRBD1 or TRBD2 (5 bases each). Germline CDR1 and CDR2: ENHRY and SYGVKD. The CDR3 is 15 residues long. The CDR3 region has the DNA TGTGCCATCAGTGAAGCTGCTCGACAGAGGGAGACCCAGAACTTC. It translates to CAISEAARQRETQNF.

This clonotype was detected ten times or more. V is TRBV12-3 or TRBV12-4 and J is TRBJ2-1, with 7 bases aligning to TRBD1. V shed 2 bases, J shed 4 bases, and the junction held 5 bases outside the gene matches. CDR3 length: 15 residues. The CDR3 spells CASSLTGQRYNEQFF. DNA of the CDR3: TGTGCCAGCAGTTTAACGGGACAGAGATACAATGAGCAGTTCTTC.

This clonotype was found many times. The genes are TRBV12-3 or TRBV12-4 and TRBJ2-5, with 9 bases fitting TRBD1. With V trimmed by 7 bases and J by 2 bases, 23 bases remained unmatched. This CDR3 is 20 amino acids long. The CDR3 sequence: CASTLPRGDRAMTLQETQYF. CDR3 bases: TGTGCCAGCACTCTACCCCGGGGGGACAGGGCAATGACCCTACAAGAGACCCAGTACTTC.

Many counts were recorded for this clonotype. The chain recombines TRBV5-1 with TRBJ1-2; D not resolved. The CDR3 covers 14 residues. The germline CDR1 and CDR2 sequences are SGHRS and YFSETQ. With 3 bases removed from V and 4 bases from J, the gap between germline ends came to 13 bases. Written as DNA, the CDR3 is TGCGCCAGCAGCTACGGTATGTCGGGCTATGGCTACACCTTC. Protein sequence: CASSYGMSGYGYTF.

Ten or more counts support this clonotype. This chain links TRBV5-1 with TRBJ1-3, with D uncertain. The CDR3 totals 15 residues. Trimming took off 0 bases at V and 3 bases at J, with 10 bases between the two ends. Germline-derived CDR1 and CDR2 are SGHRS and YFSETQ. CDR3 in amino acids: CASSLDVGLGNTIYF. Here the CDR3 DNA reads TGCGCCAGCAGCTTGGATGTGGGCCTTGGAAACACCATATATTTT.

This clonotype was counted between two and nine times. The chain has TRBV11-2 and TRBJ1-3; D gene uncertain. In germline, CDR1 is SGHAT, CDR2 FQNNGV. The CDR3 is 15 amino acids. Trimming took 5 bases from V and 0 from J, leaving 11 bases between them. CDR3 loop: CASSPAAISGNTIYF. The CDR3 nucleotides read TGTGCCAGCAGCCCGGCCGCTATCTCTGGAAACACCATATATTTT.

This clonotype was recorded many times. The chain couples TRBV7-9 to TRBJ1-2, with D maybe TRBD1 (5 bases). The germline V gene encodes CDR1 SEHNR and CDR2 FQNEAQ (reference sequence). V dropped 6 bases and J dropped 4 bases, with 12 bases sitting between them. This CDR3 contains 13 residues. DNA of the CDR3: TGTGCCAGCAGGTCGGGGGAAACCTATGGCTACACCTTC. This sequence encodes CASRSGETYGYTF.

This clonotype was recorded at least ten times. The chain links TRBV11-2 to TRBJ2-3, with D uncertain. V gave up 1 base and J gave up 0 bases, with 11 bases separating them. The germline gives CDR1 SGHAT, CDR2 FQNNGV. The CDR3 has 16 amino acids. The CDR3: CASSLGQITSTDTQYF. The CDR3 nucleotides read TGTGCCAGCAGCTTAGGGCAGATAACTAGCACAGATACGCAGTATTTT. Full variable domain (rest looked up from reference TRBV11-2 and TRBJ2-3): EAGVAQSPRYKIIEKRQSVAFWCNPISGHATLYWYQQILGQGPKLLIQFQNNGVVDDSQLPKDRFSAERLKGVDSTLKIQPAKLEDSAVYLCASSLGQITSTDTQYFGPGTRLTVL.

This clonotype was seen many times. At one boundary the junction diverges from the germline segment, which might be a read error. The V and J genes are TRBV7-8 and TRBJ2-7; the match to TRBD2 covers 10 bases. Germline V lookup: CDR1 SGHVS, CDR2 FQNEAQ. This CDR3 has 15 amino acids. The CDR3 here is CASSLASGSSYEQYF. CDR3 nucleotide sequence: TGTGCCAGCAGCCTAGCTAGCGGGAGCTCCTACGAGCAGTACTTC.

This clonotype has a count of ten or more. The rearrangement uses TRBV11-2 and TRBJ2-5, with TRBD2 identical over 7 bases. CDR1 is SGHAT and CDR2 is FQNNGV in the germline V gene. The CDR3 is made up of 15 amino acids. V lost 5 bases and J lost 1; bases outside the gene matches: 7. CDR3 DNA: TGTGCCAGCAGCGGCCGGGACTACTCCCAAGAGACCCAGTACTTC. Amino acid sequence: CASSGRDYSQETQYF.

This clonotype was seen ten or more times. The chain has TRBV9 and TRBJ2-2; unclear D gene. The V and J ends lost 0 bases and 6 bases respectively, with 15 bases between them. Germline V gene lookup returns CDR1 SGDLS and CDR2 YYNGEE. The CDR3 runs to 16 residues. The CDR3 loop reads CASSVDGVSMAGELFF. The CDR3 region has the DNA TGTGCCAGCAGCGTAGATGGAGTCAGTATGGCCGGGGAGCTGTTTTTT.

This clonotype occurred many times. The rearrangement joins TRBV7-9 to TRBJ1-5, with D possibly TRBD1 on 5 matching bases. The CDR3 extends over 14 amino acids. Germline-derived CDR1 and CDR2 are SEHNR and FQNEAQ (reference sequence). Trimming took off 9 bases at V and 1 base at J, with 13 bases between the two ends. The CDR3 DNA is TGTGCCAGGTGCGGGGGGTCAAGCAATCAGCCCCAGCATTTT. It specifies CARCGGSSNQPQHF.

This clonotype came up many times. The chain recombines TRBV4-1 with TRBJ1-4, with D tentatively TRBD1 (6 bases). Trimming cost V 4 bases and J 11 bases, with 14 bases left between them. Per germline, CDR1 MGHRA and CDR2 YSYEKL. The CDR3 is 13 amino acids. The CDR3 DNA sequence: TGCGCCAGCAGCCCATGGGGGCCGGGGAAACTGTTTTTT. Translated, it gives CASSPWGPGKLFF.

Many counts were recorded for this clonotype. The rearrangement links TRBV10-3 to TRBJ2-7; D is perhaps TRBD2 (7 bases). The CDR3 spans 17 residues. With 3 bases removed from V and 4 bases from J, the gap between germline ends came to 22 bases. Per germline, CDR1 ENHRY and CDR2 SYGVKD. The CDR3 is CAISDNRRGGSCYEQYV. The CDR3 coding sequence is TGTGCCATCAGTGACAATCGAAGGGGGGGTTCGTGTTACGAGCAGTACGTC.

The rearrangement joins TRBV5-1 to TRBJ1-1, with D possibly TRBD1 on 5 matching bases. V lost 1 base to trimming and J lost 0 bases, with 10 bases between them. This CDR3 comprises 15 residues. Germline values: CDR1 SGHRS, CDR2 YFSETQ. CDR3 sequence reads: CASSLWQGMNTEAFF. CDR3 nucleotides: TGCGCCAGCAGCTTGTGGCAGGGAATGAACACTGAAGCTTTCTTT.